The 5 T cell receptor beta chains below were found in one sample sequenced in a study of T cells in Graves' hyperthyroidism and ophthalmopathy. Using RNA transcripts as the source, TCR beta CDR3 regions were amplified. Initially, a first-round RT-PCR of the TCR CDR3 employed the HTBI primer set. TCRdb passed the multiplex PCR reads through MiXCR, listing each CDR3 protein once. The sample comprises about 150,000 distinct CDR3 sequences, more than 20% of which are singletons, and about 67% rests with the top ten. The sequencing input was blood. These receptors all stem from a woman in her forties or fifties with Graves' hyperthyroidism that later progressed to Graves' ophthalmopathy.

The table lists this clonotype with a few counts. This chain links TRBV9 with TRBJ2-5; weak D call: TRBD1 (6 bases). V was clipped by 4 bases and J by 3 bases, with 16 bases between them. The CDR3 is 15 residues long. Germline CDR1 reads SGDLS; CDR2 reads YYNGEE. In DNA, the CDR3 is TGTGCCAGCAGCCCCCACAGGGAAAGAAAAGAGACCCAGTACTTC. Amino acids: CASSPHRERKETQYF.

CDR3: CASNSGTDYEQYF. CDR3 DNA sequence: TGTGCCAGCAATTCCGGGACGGACTACGAGCAGTACTTC. The rearrangement uses TRBV6-5 and TRBJ2-7; perhaps D is TRBD1 or TRBD2 (5 bases each). CDR3 length: 13 amino acids. The V end lost 7 bases, the J end lost 3 bases, and 13 bases lay between the germline ends. CDR1 is MNHEY, CDR2 SVGAGI, per germline.

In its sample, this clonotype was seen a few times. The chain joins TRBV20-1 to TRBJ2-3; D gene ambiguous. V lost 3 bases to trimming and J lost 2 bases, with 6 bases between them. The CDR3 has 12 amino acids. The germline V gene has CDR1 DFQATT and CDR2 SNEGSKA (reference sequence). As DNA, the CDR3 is TGCAGTGCTAGGAGGACCACAGATACGCAGTATTTT. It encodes CSARRTTDTQYF.

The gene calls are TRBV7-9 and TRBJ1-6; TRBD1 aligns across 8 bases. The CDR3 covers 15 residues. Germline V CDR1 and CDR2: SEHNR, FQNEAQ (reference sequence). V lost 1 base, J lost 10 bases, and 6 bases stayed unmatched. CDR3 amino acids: CASSLGGQGNSPLHF. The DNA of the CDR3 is TGTGCCAGCAGCTTAGGCGGACAGGGAAACTCACCCCTCCACTTT.

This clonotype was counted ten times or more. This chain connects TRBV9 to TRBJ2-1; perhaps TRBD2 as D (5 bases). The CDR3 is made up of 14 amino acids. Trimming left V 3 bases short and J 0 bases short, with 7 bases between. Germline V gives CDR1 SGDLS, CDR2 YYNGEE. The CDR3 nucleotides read TGTGCCAGCAGCGGGACTCCCTCCTACAATGAGCAGTTCTTC. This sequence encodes CASSGTPSYNEQFF.